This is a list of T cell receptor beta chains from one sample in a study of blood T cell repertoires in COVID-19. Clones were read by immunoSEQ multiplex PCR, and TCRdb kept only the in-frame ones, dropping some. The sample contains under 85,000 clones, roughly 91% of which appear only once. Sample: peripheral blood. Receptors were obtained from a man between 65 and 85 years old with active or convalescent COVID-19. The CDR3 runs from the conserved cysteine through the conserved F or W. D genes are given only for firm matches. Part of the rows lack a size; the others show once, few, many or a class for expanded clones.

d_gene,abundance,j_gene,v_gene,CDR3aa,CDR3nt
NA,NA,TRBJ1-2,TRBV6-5,CASSYSLGGYGYTF,TGTGCCAGCAGTTATTCCCTGGGAGGCTATGGCTACACCTTC
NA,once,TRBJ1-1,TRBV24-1,CATSAGTFEGTEAFF,TGTGCCACCAGCGCAGGGACATTCGAGGGAACTGAAGCTTTCTTT
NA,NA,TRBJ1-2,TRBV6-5,CASSYSGGDSYGYTF,TGTGCCAGCAGTTACTCGGGAGGGGACTCCTATGGCTACACCTTC
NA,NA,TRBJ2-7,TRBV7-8,CASRPTGTGSSYEQYF,TGTGCCAGCAGGCCAACCGGGACCGGGAGCTCCTACGAGCAGTACTTC
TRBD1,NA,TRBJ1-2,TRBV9,CASSGGQGGYGYTF,TGTGCCAGCAGCGGTGGACAGGGTGGCTATGGCTACACCTTC
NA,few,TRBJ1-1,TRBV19,CASTRTENTEAFF,TGTGCCAGTACAAGGACAGAGAACACTGAAGCTTTCTTT
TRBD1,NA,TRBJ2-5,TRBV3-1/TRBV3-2,CASSQRGTGVSEYF,TGTGCCAGCAGCCAAAGGGGGACAGGGGTGTCCGAGTACTTC
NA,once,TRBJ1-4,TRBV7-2,CASSINPGEGKLFF,TGTGCCAGCAGCATAAATCCCGGTGAGGGCAAACTGTTTTTT
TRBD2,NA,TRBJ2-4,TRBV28,CASFRGGTNIQYF,TGTGCCAGCTTCCGGGGGGGTACTAACATTCAGTACTTC
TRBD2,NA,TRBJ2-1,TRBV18,CASSPQGAGEPYEQFF,TGTGCCAGCTCACCCCAAGGTGCGGGAGAACCCTATGAGCAGTTCTTC
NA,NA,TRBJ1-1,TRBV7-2,CASKQVGTEAFF,TGTGCCAGCAAACAGGTGGGGACTGAAGCTTTCTTT
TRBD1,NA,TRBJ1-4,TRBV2,CASRAGTGNEKLFF,TGTGCCAGCAGGGCCGGGACAGGGAACGAAAAACTGTTTTTT
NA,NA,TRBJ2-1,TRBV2,CASTAGTVINEQFF,TGTGCCAGCACCGCCGGGACTGTAATCAATGAGCAGTTCTTC
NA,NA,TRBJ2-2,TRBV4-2,CASSRLNTGELFF,TGTGCCAGCAGCCGACTTAACACCGGGGAGCTGTTTTTT
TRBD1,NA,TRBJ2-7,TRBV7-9,CASSLRTGSHEQYF,TGTGCCAGCAGCTTGAGGACAGGGAGTCACGAGCAGTACTTC
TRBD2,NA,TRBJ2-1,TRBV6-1,CASSDGTSGKNEQFF,TGTGCCAGCAGTGACGGGACTAGCGGGAAGAATGAGCAGTTCTTC
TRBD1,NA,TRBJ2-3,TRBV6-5,CASRPGTVSTDTQYF,TGTGCCAGCAGGCCCGGGACAGTAAGCACAGATACGCAGTATTTT
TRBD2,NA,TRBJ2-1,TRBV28,CASSRRGGVLYNEQFF,TGTGCCAGCAGCCGCCGGGGGGGAGTCCTCTACAATGAGCAGTTCTTC
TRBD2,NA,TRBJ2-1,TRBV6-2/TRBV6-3,CASSYSRGTGRDEQFF,TGTGCCAGCAGTTACTCGAGGGGTACGGGGAGGGATGAGCAGTTCTTC
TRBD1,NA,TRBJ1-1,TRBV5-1,CASSSGTGMNTEAFF,TGCGCCAGCAGCTCCGGGACAGGGATGAACACTGAAGCTTTCTTT
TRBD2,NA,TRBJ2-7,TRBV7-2,CASSPLAGPSYEQYF,TGTGCCAGCAGCCCACTAGCGGGGCCCTCCTACGAGCAGTACTTC
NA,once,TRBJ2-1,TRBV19,CASSIGQEYNEQFF,TGTGCCAGTAGTATAGGACAGGAATACAATGAGCAGTTCTTC
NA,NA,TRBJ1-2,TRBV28,CASSTHPRVYGYTF,TGTGCCAGCAGTACCCACCCCCGCGTATATGGCTACACCTTC
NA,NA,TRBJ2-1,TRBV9,CASSGLGASGDEQFF,TGTGCCAGCAGCGGCCTAGGGGCTAGTGGCGATGAGCAGTTCTTC
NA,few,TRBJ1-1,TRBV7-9,CASSAGGRVSFF,TGTGCCAGCAGCGCAGGCGGCAGGGTTTCTTTCTTT
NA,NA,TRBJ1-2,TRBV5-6,CASDKPGANTNYGYTF,TGTGCCAGCGACAAACCGGGAGCGAACACAAACTATGGCTACACCTTC
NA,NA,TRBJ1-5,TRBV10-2,CASTASGGNQPQHF,TGCGCCAGCACCGCATCGGGGGGGAATCAGCCCCAGCATTTT
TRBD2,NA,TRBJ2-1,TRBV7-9,CASSPLSGMNEQFF,TGTGCCAGCAGCCCTCTAAGCGGGATGAATGAGCAGTTCTTC
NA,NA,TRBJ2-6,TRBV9,CASSVVGSGANVLTF,TGTGCCAGCAGCGTAGTCGGTTCTGGGGCCAACGTCCTGACTTTC
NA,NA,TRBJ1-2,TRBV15,CATSRDSNNYGYTF,TGTGCCACCAGCAGGGACAGTAATAACTATGGCTACACCTTC
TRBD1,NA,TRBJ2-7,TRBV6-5,CASSRTGTGAYEQYF,TGTGCCAGCAGTCGAACCGGGACAGGGGCCTACGAGCAGTACTTC
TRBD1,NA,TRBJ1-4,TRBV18,CASSPGTGLNEKLFF,TGTGCCAGCTCCCCAGGGACAGGGCTGAATGAAAAACTGTTTTTT
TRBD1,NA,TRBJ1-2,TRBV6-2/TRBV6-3,CASSRQGNGYTF,TGTGCCAGCAGTCGACAGGGTAATGGCTACACCTTC
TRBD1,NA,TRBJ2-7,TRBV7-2,CASSFGTGGFASYEQYF,TGTGCCAGCAGCTTCGGGACAGGGGGTTTCGCGTCCTACGAGCAGTACTTC
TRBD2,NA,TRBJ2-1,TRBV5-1,CASSLAGVGYNEQFF,TGCGCCAGCAGCTTAGCGGGAGTTGGCTACAATGAGCAGTTCTTC
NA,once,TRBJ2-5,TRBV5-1,CASSLGSQGETQYF,TGCGCCAGCAGCCTCGGGAGCCAGGGAGAGACCCAGTACTTC
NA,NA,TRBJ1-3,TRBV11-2,CASSLGALVGFSGNTIYF,TGTGCCAGCAGCTTAGGGGCATTAGTTGGGTTCTCTGGAAACACCATATATTTT
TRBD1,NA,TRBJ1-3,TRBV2,CATPGGAGNTIYF,TGTGCCACCCCAGGGGGCGCTGGAAACACCATATATTTT
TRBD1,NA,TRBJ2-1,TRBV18,CASSPSGQYNEQFF,TGTGCCAGCTCACCTTCGGGACAGTACAATGAGCAGTTCTTC
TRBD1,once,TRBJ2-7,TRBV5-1,CASRYRQGTYEQYF,TGCGCCAGCAGATACCGACAGGGGACCTACGAGCAGTACTTC
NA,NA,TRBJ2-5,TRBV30,CAWSPIAEETQYF,TGTGCCTGGAGTCCGATAGCGGAAGAGACCCAGTACTTC
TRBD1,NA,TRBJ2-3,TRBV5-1,CASSLYRGRGSLPNVSTDTQYF,TGCGCCAGCAGCTTGTACAGGGGGCGAGGATCCTTACCCAATGTCAGCACAGATACGCAGTATTTT
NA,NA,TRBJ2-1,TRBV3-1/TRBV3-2,CASSRPGAGNNEQFF,TGTGCCAGCAGCCGACCTGGGGCTGGAAACAATGAGCAGTTCTTC
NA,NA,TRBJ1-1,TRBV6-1,CASSEWGGVITEAFF,TGTGCCAGCAGTGAATGGGGAGGGGTTATAACTGAAGCTTTCTTT
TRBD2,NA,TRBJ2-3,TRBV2,CASSETSGPRDTQYF,TGTGCCAGCAGTGAAACTAGCGGTCCCCGGGATACGCAGTATTTT
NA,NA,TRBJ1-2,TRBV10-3,CAISDKLNFRGGYTF,TGTGCCATCAGTGATAAGTTAAACTTCCGCGGGGGCTACACCTTC
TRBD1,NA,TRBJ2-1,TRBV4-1,CASSQAWTGEVNEQFF,TGCGCCAGCAGCCAGGCTTGGACAGGGGAAGTCAATGAGCAGTTCTTC
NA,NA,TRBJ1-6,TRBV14,CASSQERTVYSPLHF,TGTGCCAGCAGCCAAGAAAGGACAGTTTATTCACCCCTCCACTTT
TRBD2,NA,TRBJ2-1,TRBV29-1,CSVVGTSGYNEQFF,TGCAGCGTTGTTGGAACTAGCGGTTACAATGAGCAGTTCTTC
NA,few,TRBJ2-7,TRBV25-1,CASSESGNYYEQYF,TGTGCCAGCAGTGAGTCCGGGAATTACTACGAGCAGTACTTC
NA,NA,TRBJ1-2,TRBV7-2,CASSFRRVYTF,TGTGCCAGCAGCTTTAGGAGGGTCTACACCTTC
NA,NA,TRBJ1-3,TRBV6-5,CATVQNSGNTIYF,TGTGCCACAGTCCAGAACTCTGGAAACACCATATATTTT
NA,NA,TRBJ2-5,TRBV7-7,CASSLGSGSTWETQYF,TGTGCTAGCAGCTTAGGGAGCGGATCCACGTGGGAGACCCAGTACTTC
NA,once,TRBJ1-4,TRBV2,CASSDDTEKLFF,TGTGCCAGCAGTGACGACACTGAAAAACTGTTTTTT
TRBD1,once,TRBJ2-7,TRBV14,CASSPGQGVTYEQYF,TGTGCCAGCAGCCCGGGACAGGGAGTGACCTACGAGCAGTACTTC
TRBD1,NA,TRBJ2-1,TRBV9,CASSVGTAPQADEQFF,TGTGCCAGCAGCGTCGGGACAGCGCCACAGGCAGATGAGCAGTTCTTC
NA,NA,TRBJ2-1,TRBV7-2,CASSLGPGQGVFF,TGTGCCAGCAGCTTAGGCCCGGGACAAGGTGTGTTCTTC